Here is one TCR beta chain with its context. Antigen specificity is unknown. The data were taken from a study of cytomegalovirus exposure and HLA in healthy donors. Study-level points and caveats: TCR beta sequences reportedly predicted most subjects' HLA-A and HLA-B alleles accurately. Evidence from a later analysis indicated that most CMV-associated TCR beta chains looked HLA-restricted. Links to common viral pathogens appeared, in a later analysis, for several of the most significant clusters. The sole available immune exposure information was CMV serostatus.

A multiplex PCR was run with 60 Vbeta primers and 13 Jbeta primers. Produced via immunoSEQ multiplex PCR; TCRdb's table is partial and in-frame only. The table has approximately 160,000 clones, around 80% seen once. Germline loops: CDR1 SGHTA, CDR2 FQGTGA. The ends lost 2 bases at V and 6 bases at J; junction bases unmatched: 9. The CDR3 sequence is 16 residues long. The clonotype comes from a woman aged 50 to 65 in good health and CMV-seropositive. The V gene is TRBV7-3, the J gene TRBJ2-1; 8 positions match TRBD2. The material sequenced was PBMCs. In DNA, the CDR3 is TGTGCCAGCAGCTTAGGACGGGGGGGCGGATTCAATGAGCAGTTCTTC. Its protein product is CASSLGRGGGFNEQFF.